A single T cell receptor beta chain is shown here with its context. The table came from immunoSEQ multiplex PCR; TCRdb's copy has only in-frame clones and leaves some out. The top ten hold 2.5% to 3.5% of the sample, which has roughly 310,000 clones, roughly 90% seen once. The data were obtained in a study of blood T cell repertoires in COVID-19. The germline V gene has CDR1 MNHEY and CDR2 SMNVEV (reference sequence). The ends were cut back, 4 bases at V and 4 bases at J, with 14 bases in the middle. There are 14 residues in the CDR3. The clonotype was recovered from a young woman with COVID-19, enrolled during active disease. V and J are TRBV27 and TRBJ2-7; tentatively, D is TRBD2 (5 bases). The material sequenced was peripheral blood. The CDR3 sequence is CASSWGAIGYEQYF. CDR3 nucleotides: TGTGCCAGCAGTTGGGGAGCGATTGGGTACGAGCAGTACTTC.